This TCR beta chain was profiled in a study of shared clonotypes between healthy human individuals. As for the study in general: The study used three CD4 naive, three CD4 memory, two CD8 naive and one CD8 memory plate per donor. Study results and caveats: Only blood underwent sampling, and tissue repertoires likely differ.

The assay was run at deep level. The data were produced by immunoSEQ multiplex PCR, yet TCRdb's version contains in-frame clones alone and is incomplete. Of about 1.1 million clones in the sample, 70% to 85% were seen once. Germline-derived CDR1 and CDR2 are WSHSY and SAAADI. The CDR3 loop spans 15 amino acids. V shed 4 bases and J 5 bases; nucleotides not matched to a gene: 9. As for this clone: What it recognizes is unknown.

Specimen: memory CD4+ T cells from PBMCs. Indicated subset: CD45RA-negative fraction. The clonotype originates from a man aged 18-30 years in good health. Some clones in this sample may be carry-over from other donors' samples. The chain is built from TRBV10-2 and TRBJ2-7, with TRBD1 matching over 9 bases. This chain's CDR3 is CASSVLLGQGHEQYF. The CDR3 coding sequence is TGCGCCAGCAGTGTCCTTTTGGGACAGGGCCACGAGCAGTACTTC.